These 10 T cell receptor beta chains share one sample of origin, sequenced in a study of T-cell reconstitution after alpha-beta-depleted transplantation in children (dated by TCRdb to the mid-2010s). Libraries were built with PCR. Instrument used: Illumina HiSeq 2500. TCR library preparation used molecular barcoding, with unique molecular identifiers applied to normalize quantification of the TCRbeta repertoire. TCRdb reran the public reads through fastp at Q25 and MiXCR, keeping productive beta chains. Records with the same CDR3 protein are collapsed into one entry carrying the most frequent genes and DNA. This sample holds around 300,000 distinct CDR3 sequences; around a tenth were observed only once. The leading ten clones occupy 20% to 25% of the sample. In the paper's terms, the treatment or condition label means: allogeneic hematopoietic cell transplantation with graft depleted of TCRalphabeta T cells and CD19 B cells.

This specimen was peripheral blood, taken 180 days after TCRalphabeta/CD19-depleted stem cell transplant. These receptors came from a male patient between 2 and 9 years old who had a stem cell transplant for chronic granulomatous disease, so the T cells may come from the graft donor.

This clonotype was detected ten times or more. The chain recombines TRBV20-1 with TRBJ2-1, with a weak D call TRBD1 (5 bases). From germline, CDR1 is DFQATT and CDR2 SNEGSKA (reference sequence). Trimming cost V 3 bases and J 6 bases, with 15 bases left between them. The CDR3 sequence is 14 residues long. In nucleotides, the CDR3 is TGCAGTGCTAGTCCCGGATCCGACAGCAATGAGCAGTTCTTC. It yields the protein CSASPGSDSNEQFF.

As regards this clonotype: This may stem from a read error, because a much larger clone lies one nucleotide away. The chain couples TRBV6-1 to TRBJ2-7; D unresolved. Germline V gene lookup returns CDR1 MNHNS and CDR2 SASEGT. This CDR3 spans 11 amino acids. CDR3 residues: CASSERYEQSF. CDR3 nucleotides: TGTGCCAGCAGTGAACGGTACGAGCAGTCCTTC.

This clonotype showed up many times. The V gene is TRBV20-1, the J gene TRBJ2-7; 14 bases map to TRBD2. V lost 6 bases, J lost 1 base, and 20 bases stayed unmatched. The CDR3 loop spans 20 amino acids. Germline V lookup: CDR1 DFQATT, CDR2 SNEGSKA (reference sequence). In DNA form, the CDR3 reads TGCAGTGCCGGGTGGGGACTAGCGGGAGCGAACTCTCTTAGGTCCTACGAGCAGTACTTC. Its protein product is CSAGWGLAGANSLRSYEQYF.

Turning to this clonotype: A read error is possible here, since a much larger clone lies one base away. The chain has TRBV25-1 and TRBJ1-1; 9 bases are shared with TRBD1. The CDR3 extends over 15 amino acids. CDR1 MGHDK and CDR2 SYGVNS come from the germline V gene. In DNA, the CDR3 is TGTGCCAGCAGTGATTGGGACAGGGAGGACACTGAAGCTTTATTT. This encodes CASSDWDREDTEALF.

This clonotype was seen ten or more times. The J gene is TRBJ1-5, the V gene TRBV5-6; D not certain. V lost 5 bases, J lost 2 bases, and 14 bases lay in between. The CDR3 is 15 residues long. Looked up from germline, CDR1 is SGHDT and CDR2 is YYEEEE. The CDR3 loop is CASSHSLRGNQPQHF. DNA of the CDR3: TGTGCCAGCAGTCACAGCCTTCGGGGCAATCAGCCCCAGCATTTT.

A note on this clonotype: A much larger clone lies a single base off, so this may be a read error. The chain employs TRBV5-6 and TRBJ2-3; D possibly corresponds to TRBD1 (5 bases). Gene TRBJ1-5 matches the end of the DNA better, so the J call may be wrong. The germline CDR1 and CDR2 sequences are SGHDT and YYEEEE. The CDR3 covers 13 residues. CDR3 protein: CASSFTGGDTQHF. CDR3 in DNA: TGTGCCAGCAGCTTTACGGGGGGAGATACGCAGCATTTT.

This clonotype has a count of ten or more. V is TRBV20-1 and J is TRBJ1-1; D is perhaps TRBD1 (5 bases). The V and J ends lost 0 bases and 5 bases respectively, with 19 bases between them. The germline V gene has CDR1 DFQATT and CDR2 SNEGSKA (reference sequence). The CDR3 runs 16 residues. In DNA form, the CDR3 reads TGCAGTGCTAGAGATCTCACCGATGCAGGGTGGACTGAAGCTTTCTTT. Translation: CSARDLTDAGWTEAFF.

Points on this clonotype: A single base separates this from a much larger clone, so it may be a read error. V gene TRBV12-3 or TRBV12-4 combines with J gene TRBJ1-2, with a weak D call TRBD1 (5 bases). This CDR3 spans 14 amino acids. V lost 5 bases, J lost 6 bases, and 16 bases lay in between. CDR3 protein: CASSPYTGHHGYTF. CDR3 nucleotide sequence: TGTGCCAGCAGTCCCTACACAGGCCACCATGGCTACACCTTC.

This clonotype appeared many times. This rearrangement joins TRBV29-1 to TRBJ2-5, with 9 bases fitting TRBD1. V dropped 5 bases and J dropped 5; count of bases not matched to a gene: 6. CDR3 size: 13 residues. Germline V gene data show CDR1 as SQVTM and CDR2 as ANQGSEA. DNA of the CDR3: TGCAGCGTTCCCACAGGGGGCCGGGAGACCCAGTACTTC. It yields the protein CSVPTGGRETQYF.

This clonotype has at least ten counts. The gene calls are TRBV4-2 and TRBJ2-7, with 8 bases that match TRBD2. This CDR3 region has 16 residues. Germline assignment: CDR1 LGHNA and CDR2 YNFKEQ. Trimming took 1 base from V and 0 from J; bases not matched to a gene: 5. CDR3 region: CASSQVTGGLSYEQYF. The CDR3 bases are TGTGCCAGCAGCCAAGTCACGGGGGGGCTCTCCTACGAGCAGTACTTC.